Below, 5 T cell receptor beta chains from the same sample are listed, as sequenced in a study of response to subunit inactivated influenza vaccine. TCRdb reanalysed the RT-PCR reads using MiXCR and keeps one entry per CDR3 protein. The sample records under 200,000 distinct CDR3 sequences, approximately 12% being singletons. These data are also associated with another study on T cells expressing NK-cell markers. That report adds: Generation of TCR beta cDNA was performed by 5'RACE template switching incorporating UMIs.

Here the sequenced sample was CD8+ T cells sorted from PBMCs, taken about 12 days after vaccination. The receptors originated from a man aged 45-65 years who received an inactivated influenza vaccine.

This clonotype was observed a handful of times. The chain couples TRBV6-1 to TRBJ2-1, with 9 bases aligning to TRBD2. The CDR3 runs 16 residues. CDR1 MNHNS and CDR2 SASEGT come from the germline V gene. V was pared by 5 bases and J by 7 bases, with 12 bases of the junction left unmatched. This CDR3 reads CASSPYFAGGGNEQFF. DNA for the CDR3: TGTGCCAGCAGTCCTTACTTTGCGGGGGGGGGAAATGAGCAGTTCTTC.

The chain couples TRBV20-1 to TRBJ1-5, with TRBD1 matching over 9 bases. CDR3 size: 15 residues. Germline V gene lookup returns CDR1 DFQATT and CDR2 SNEGSKA (reference sequence). Losses at the gene ends were 7 bases for V and 0 bases for J; bases not matched to a gene: 7. The CDR3 DNA reads as TGCAGTGAGGAGACAGGGGGAAATAGCAATCAGCCCCAGCATTTT. As protein: CSEETGGNSNQPQHF.

This clonotype was observed a few times. The chain couples TRBV4-2 to TRBJ2-5; no reliable D call. Germline values: CDR1 LGHNA, CDR2 YNFKEQ. This CDR3 contains 16 residues. Trimming shortened V by 1 base and J by 2 bases, and 14 bases separated the two germline ends. The CDR3 nucleotides are TGTGCCAGCAGCCAAGGTATCACCCCTAGTCAAGAGACCCAGTACTTC. Its protein product is CASSQGITPSQETQYF.

The J gene is TRBJ2-7, the V gene TRBV7-3, with 9 bases that match TRBD1. The germline V gene encodes CDR1 SGHTA and CDR2 FQGTGA. V gave up 4 bases and J gave up 2 bases; unmatched junction bases: 12. CDR3 size: 17 residues. CDR3 nucleotide sequence: TGTGCCAGCAGCTATTGGACAGGGGATCTTAGAACCTACGAGCAGTACTTC. Protein: CASSYWTGDLRTYEQYF.

This clonotype has only a few counts. The gene calls are TRBV6-2 or TRBV6-3 and TRBJ2-7, with a weak D call TRBD1 (5 bases). This CDR3 comprises 14 residues. CDR1 is MNHEY, CDR2 SVGEGT, per germline. V was pared by 5 bases and J by 2 bases, with 13 bases between. CDR3 amino acids: CASSPYSGTYEQYF. The CDR3 coding sequence is TGTGCCAGCAGTCCTTACTCAGGGACCTACGAGCAGTACTTC.